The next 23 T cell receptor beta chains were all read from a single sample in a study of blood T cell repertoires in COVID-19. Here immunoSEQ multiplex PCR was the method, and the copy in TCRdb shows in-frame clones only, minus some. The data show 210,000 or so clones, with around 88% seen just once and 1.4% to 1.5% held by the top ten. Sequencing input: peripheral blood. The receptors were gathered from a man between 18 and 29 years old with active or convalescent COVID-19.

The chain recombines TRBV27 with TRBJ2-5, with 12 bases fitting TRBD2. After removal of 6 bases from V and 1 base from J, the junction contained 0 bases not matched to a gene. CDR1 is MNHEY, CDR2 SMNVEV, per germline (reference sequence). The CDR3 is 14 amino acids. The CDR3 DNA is TGTGCCAGCAGGACTAGCGGGAGCCAAGAGACCCAGTACTTC. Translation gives CASRTSGSQETQYF.

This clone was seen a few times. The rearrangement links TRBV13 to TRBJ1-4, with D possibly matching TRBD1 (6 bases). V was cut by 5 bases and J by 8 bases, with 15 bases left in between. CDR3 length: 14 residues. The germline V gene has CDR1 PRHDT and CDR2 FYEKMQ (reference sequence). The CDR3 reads CASSPGQTSEKLFF. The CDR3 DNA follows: TGTGCCAGCAGCCCGGGACAAACGAGCGAAAAACTGTTTTTT. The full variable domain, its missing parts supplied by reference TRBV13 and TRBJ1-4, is AAGVIQSPRHLIKEKRETATLKCYPIPRHDTVYWYQQGPGQDPQFLISFYEKMQSDKGSIPDRFSAQQFSDYHSELNMSSLELGDSALYFCASSPGQTSEKLFFGSGTQLSVL.

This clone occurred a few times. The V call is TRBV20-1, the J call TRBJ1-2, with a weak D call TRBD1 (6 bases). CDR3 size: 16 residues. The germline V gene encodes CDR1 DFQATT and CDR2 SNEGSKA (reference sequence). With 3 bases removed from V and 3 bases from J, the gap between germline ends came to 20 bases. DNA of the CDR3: TGCAGTGCTAGTAATGGGGACACGGTAAAAGACTATGGCTACACCTTC. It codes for CSASNGDTVKDYGYTF.

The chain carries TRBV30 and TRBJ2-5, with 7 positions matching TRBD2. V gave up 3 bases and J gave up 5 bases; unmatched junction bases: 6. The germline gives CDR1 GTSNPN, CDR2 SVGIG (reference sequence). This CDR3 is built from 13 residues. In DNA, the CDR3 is TGTGCCTGGAGCGGAGCGGGATGGGAGACCCAGTACTTC. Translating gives CAWSGAGWETQYF.

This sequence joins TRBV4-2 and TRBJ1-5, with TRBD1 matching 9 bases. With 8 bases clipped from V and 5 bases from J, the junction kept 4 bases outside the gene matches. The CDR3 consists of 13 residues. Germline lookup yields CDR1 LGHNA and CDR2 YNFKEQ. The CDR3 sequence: CASGGQGDQPQHF. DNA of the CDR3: TGTGCCAGCGGGGGACAGGGAGATCAGCCCCAGCATTTT.

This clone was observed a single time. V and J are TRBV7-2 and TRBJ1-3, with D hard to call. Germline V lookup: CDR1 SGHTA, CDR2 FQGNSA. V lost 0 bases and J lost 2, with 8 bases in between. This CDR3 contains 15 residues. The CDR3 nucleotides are TGTGCCAGCAGCTTAGCAGCTGGTACTGGAAACACCATATATTTT. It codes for CASSLAAGTGNTIYF. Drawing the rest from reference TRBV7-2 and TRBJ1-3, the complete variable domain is GAGVSQSPSNKVTEKGKDVELRCDPISGHTALYWYRQSLGQGLEFLIYFQGNSAPDKSGLPSDRFSAERTGGSVSTLTIQRTQQEDSAVYLCASSLAAGTGNTIYFGEGSWLTVV.

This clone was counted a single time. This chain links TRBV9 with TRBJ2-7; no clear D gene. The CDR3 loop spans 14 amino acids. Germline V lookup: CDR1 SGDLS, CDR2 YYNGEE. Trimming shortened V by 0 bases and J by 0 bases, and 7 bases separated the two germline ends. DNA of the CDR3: TGTGCCAGCAGCGTAGAACTTAGCTCCTACGAGCAGTACTTC. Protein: CASSVELSSYEQYF.

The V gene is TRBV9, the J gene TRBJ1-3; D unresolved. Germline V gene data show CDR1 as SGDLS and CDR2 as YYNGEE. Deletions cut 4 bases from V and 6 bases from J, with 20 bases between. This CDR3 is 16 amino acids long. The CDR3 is CASSPTIRVGENTIYF. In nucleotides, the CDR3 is TGTGCCAGCAGCCCCACAATACGGGTTGGTGAAAACACCATATATTTT.

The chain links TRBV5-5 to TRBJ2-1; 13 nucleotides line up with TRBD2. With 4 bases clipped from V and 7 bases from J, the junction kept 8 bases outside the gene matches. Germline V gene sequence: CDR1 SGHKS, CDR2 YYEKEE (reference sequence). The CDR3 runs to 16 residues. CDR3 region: CASSGRLAGGRNEQFF. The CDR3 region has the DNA TGTGCCAGCAGCGGACGACTAGCGGGAGGAAGGAATGAGCAGTTCTTC.

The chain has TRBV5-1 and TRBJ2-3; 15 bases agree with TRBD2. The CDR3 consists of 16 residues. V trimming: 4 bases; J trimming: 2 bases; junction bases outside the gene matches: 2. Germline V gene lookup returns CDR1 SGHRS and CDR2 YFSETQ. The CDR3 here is CASSGLAGGHTDTQYF. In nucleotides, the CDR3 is TGCGCCAGCAGCGGACTAGCGGGAGGGCACACAGATACGCAGTATTTT.

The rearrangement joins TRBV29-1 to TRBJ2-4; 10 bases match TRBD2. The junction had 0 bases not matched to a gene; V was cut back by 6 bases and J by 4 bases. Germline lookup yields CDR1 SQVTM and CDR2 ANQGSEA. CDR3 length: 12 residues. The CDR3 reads CSVGLAKNIQYF. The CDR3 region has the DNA TGCAGCGTGGGACTAGCGAAAAACATTCAGTACTTC. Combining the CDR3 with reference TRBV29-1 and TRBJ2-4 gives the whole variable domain SAVISQKPSRDICQRGTSLTIQCQVDSQVTMMFWYRQQPGQSLTLIATANQGSEATYESGFVIDKFPISRPNLTFSTLTVSNMSPEDSSIYLCSVGLAKNIQYFGAGTRLSVL.

CDR3 sequence (DNA): TGCGCCAGCAGCCAGGACGGGGAGAATGGCTACACCTTC. This sequence encodes CASSQDGENGYTF. The rearrangement joins TRBV5-1 to TRBJ1-2; no clear D. Deletions cut 4 bases from V and 6 bases from J, with 13 bases between. Germline CDR1 is SGHRS and CDR2 is YFSETQ. The CDR3 is made up of 13 amino acids.

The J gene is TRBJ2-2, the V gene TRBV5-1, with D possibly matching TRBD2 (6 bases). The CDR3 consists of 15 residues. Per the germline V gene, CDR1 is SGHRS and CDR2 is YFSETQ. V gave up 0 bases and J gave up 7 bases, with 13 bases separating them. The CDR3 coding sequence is TGCGCCAGCAGCTTGGTTTCCGGGAGTGGCGGGGAGCTGTTTTTT. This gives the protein CASSLVSGSGGELFF. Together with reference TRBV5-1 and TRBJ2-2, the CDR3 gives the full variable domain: KAGVTQTPRYLIKTRGQQVTLSCSPISGHRSVSWYQQTPGQGLQFLFEYFSETQRNKGNFPGRFSGRQFSNSRSEMNVSTLELGDSALYLCASSLVSGSGGELFFGEGSRLTVL.

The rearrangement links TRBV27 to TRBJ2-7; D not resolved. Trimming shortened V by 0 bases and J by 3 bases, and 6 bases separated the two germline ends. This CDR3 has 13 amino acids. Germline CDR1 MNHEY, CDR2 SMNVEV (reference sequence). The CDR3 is CASSLSSFYEQYF. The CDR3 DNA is TGTGCCAGCAGTTTATCGAGTTTCTACGAGCAGTACTTC.

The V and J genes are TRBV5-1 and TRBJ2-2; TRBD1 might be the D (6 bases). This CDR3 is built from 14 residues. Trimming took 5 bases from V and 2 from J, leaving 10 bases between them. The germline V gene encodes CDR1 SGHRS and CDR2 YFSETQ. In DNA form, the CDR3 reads TGCGCCAGCAGGCGGACAGCAAACACCGGGGAGCTGTTTTTT. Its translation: CASRRTANTGELFF.

CDR3 nucleotides: TGTGCCAGCAGCTGGGTGGACAGGGGTGGGACCCAGTACTTC. It translates to CASSWVDRGGTQYF. V is TRBV5-4 and J is TRBJ2-5; 9 bases are shared with TRBD1. V shed 3 bases and J 7 bases; nucleotides not matched to a gene: 7. CDR1 and CDR2 from the germline V gene are SGHNT and YYREEE (reference sequence). This CDR3 is built from 14 residues.

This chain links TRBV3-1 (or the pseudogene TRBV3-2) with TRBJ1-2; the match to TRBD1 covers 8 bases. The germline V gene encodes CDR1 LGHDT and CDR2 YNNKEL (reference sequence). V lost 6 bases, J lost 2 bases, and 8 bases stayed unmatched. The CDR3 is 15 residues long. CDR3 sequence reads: CASRHQTGVNYGYTF. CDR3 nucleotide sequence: TGTGCCAGCAGACACCAGACAGGGGTGAACTATGGCTACACCTTC.

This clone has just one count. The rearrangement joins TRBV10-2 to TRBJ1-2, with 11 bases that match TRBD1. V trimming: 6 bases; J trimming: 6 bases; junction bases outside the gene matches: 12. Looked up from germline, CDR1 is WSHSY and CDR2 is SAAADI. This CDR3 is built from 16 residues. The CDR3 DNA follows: TGCGCCAGCAGATCACTTCCGGGACAGGGGGTGAATGGCTACACCTTC. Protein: CASRSLPGQGVNGYTF.

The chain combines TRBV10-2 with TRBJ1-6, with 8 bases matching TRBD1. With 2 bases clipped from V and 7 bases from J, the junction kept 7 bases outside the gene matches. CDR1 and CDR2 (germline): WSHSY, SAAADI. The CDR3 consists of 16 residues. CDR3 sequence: CASSENPGGRNSPLHF. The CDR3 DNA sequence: TGCGCCAGCAGTGAGAACCCAGGGGGCCGGAATTCACCCCTCCACTTT.

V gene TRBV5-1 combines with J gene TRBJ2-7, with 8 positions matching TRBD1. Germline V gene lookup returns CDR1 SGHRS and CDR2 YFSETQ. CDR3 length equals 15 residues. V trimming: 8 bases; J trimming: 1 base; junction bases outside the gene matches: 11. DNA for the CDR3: TGCGCCAGTCAGCTTGGACAGGGCAGATCCTACGAGCAGTACTTC. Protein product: CASQLGQGRSYEQYF.

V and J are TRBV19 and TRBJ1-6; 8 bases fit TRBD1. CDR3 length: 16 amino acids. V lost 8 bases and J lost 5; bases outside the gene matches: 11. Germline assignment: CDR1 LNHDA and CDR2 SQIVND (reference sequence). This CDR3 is CASRRRQGTDNSPLHF. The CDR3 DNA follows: TGTGCCAGTCGCAGGAGACAGGGGACCGATAATTCACCCCTCCACTTT.

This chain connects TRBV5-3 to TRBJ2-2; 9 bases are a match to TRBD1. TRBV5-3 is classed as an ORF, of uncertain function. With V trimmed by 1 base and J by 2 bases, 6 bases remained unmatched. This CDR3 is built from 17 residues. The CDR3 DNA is TGTGCCAGAAGCTTGTTGAGACAGGGGGGAAACACCGGGGAGCTGTTTTTT. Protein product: CARSLLRQGGNTGELFF.

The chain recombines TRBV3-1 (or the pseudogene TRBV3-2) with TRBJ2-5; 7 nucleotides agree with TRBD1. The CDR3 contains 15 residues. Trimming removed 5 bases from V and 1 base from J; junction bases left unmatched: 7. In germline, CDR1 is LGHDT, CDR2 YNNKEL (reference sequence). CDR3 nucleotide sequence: TGTGCCAGCAGCGGAACCGGGACAGTCCAAGAGACCCAGTACTTC. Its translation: CASSGTGTVQETQYF.